The 14 T cell receptor beta chains given below trace back to one sample, sequenced in a study of blood T cell repertoires in COVID-19 (dated by TCRdb to 2018 to 2020). The library was made by the immunoSEQ multiplex PCR assay. TCRdb stores this immuneACCESS table with in-frame sequences only. Part of the clones is absent; in the studies checked, under half of the shortfall reflects unresolved V genes, and no reason is known for the rest. The sample includes 200,000 to 250,000 clones, with about 84% observed a single time. The ten largest clones take up over 2% of the sample. Sample: PBMCs or T cells enriched from blood (not recorded which). These receptor sequences come from a woman aged 45-65 years who had recovered from COVID-19.

The rearrangement uses TRBV30 and TRBJ2-1; weak D call: TRBD2 (6 bases). The CDR3 is 14 amino acids. Germline-derived CDR1 and CDR2 are GTSNPN and SVGIG (reference sequence). Trimming cost V 3 bases and J 4 bases, with 13 bases left between them. The CDR3 is CAWRGSGEYNEQFF. The CDR3 bases are TGTGCCTGGAGGGGATCGGGAGAGTACAATGAGCAGTTCTTC.

The chain employs TRBV10-3 and TRBJ2-1; the D gene is possibly TRBD2 (6 bases). This CDR3 comprises 12 residues. Germline V gene data show CDR1 as ENHRY and CDR2 as SYGVKD. V was clipped by 8 bases and J by 7 bases, with 12 bases between them. Written as DNA, the CDR3 is TGTGCCATCGGAGGGGTAGGAAATGAGCAGTTCTTC. Its translation: CAIGGVGNEQFF.

This clone has just a few counts. This chain uses TRBV19 with TRBJ2-7, with 9 bases matching TRBD2. Germline loops: CDR1 LNHDA, CDR2 SQIVND (reference sequence). The V segment lost 3 bases and the J segment 0 bases; nucleotides outside the gene matches: 0. CDR3 length equals 14 residues. CDR3 in DNA: TGTGCCAGTAGTATTAGCGGGAGCTCCTACGAGCAGTACTTC. Its protein is CASSISGSSYEQYF. Complete variable domain (other parts from reference TRBV19 and TRBJ2-7): DGGITQSPKYLFRKEGQNVTLSCEQNLNHDAMYWYRQDPGQGLRLIYYSQIVNDFQKGDIAEGYSVSREKKESFPLTVTSAQKNPTAFYLCASSISGSSYEQYFGPGTRLTVT.

The chain uses TRBV10-2 and TRBJ2-7, with 13 bases matching TRBD2. The CDR3 has 15 amino acids. CDR1 and CDR2 (germline): WSHSY, SAAADI. J lost 6 bases, V lost 8 bases, and 10 bases had no gene match. The CDR3 sequence is CASRGPGLAGLEQYF. The CDR3 bases are TGCGCCAGCCGAGGTCCGGGACTAGCGGGACTCGAGCAGTACTTC.

V gene TRBV9 combines with J gene TRBJ1-2; 7 bases fit TRBD1. This CDR3 contains 14 residues. CDR1 is SGDLS and CDR2 is YYNGEE in the germline V gene. V gave up 3 bases and J gave up 7 bases; unmatched junction bases: 9. The CDR3 DNA sequence: TGTGCCAGCAGCGCCTATACAGGGGTGGGTGGCTACACCTTC. Amino acid sequence: CASSAYTGVGGYTF.

The gene calls are TRBV20-1 and TRBJ2-7, with 8 bases fitting TRBD2. The CDR3 is 15 residues long. Germline CDR1 DFQATT, CDR2 SNEGSKA (reference sequence). J lost 7 bases, V lost 3 bases, and 14 bases had no gene match. The CDR3 loop reads CSASVARGRTGEQYF. The CDR3 DNA reads TGCAGTGCTAGTGTGGCGCGCGGGAGGACGGGGGAGCAGTACTTC.

This chain connects TRBV19 to TRBJ1-5; TRBD1 aligns across 7 bases. From germline, CDR1 is LNHDA and CDR2 SQIVND (reference sequence). V lost 8 bases, J lost 4 bases, and 8 bases stayed unmatched. CDR3 length: 14 residues. The DNA for the CDR3 is TGTGCCAGTGGGGGGACAGCCTTTAATCAGCCCCAGCATTTT. Translated: CASGGTAFNQPQHF.

The CDR3 is CASSWDVRTGGIGYTF. CDR3 in DNA: TGTGCCAGCTCATGGGACGTGAGGACAGGGGGTATTGGCTACACCTTC. The gene calls are TRBV18 and TRBJ1-2; 10 bases align to TRBD1. The CDR3 is made up of 16 amino acids. Germline CDR1 and CDR2: KGHSH and LQKENI. After removal of 5 bases from V and 7 bases from J, the junction contained 13 bases not matched to a gene. Based on the CDR3 plus reference TRBV18 and TRBJ1-2, the full variable domain is NAGVMQNPRHLVRRRGQEARLRCSPMKGHSHVYWYRQLPEEGLKFMVYLQKENIIDESGMPKERFSAEFPKEGPSILRIQQVVRGDSAAYFCASSWDVRTGGIGYTFGSGTRLTVV.

The V call is TRBV28, the J call TRBJ2-1, with D tentatively TRBD2 (5 bases). Trimming cost V 8 bases and J 8 bases, with 13 bases left between them. The CDR3 totals 12 residues. CDR1 and CDR2 from the germline V gene are MDHEN and SYDVKM. Here the CDR3 reads CASWERVDEQFF. In DNA form, the CDR3 reads TGTGCCAGCTGGGAGAGAGTAGATGAGCAGTTCTTC.

As for this clone: Other DNA variants within this sample encode the same CDR3. The chain joins TRBV19 to TRBJ1-1; D remains ambiguous. The CDR3 has 13 amino acids. The V end lost 3 bases, the J end lost 1 base, and 6 bases lay between the germline ends. Germline loops: CDR1 LNHDA, CDR2 SQIVND (reference sequence). This CDR3 is CASSIRGNTEAFF. CDR3 coding DNA: TGTGCCAGTAGTATCAGAGGGAACACTGAAGCTTTCTTT.

The chain uses TRBV30 and TRBJ1-2; perhaps TRBD1 as D (6 bases). Germline V gene lookup returns CDR1 GTSNPN and CDR2 SVGIG (reference sequence). V lost 3 bases to trimming and J lost 14 bases, with 19 bases between them. This CDR3 spans 12 amino acids. CDR3: CAWSSGTPLGTF. For the CDR3, the DNA is TGTGCCTGGAGCTCCGGGACACCGCTTGGAACCTTC.

This clone occurred a few times. The chain is built from TRBV19 and TRBJ1-2, with D uncertain. V lost 0 bases and J lost 6, with 5 bases in between. Germline values: CDR1 LNHDA, CDR2 SQIVND (reference sequence). The CDR3 covers 12 residues. The CDR3 DNA sequence: TGTGCCAGTAGTATAGATGCTAATGGCTACACCTTC. Encoded protein: CASSIDANGYTF.

The chain has TRBV4-3 and TRBJ1-2; tentatively, D is TRBD1 (6 bases). The germline CDR1 and CDR2 sequences are LGHNA and YSLEER. The CDR3 is 16 amino acids. V lost 0 bases and J lost 0, with 11 bases in between. The CDR3 DNA sequence: TGCGCCAGCAGCCAAGAGCCACAGGGCGCTAACTATGGCTACACCTTC. Translated, it gives CASSQEPQGANYGYTF.

V and J are TRBV7-9 and TRBJ1-5; D gene unclear. The CDR3 runs 12 residues. Deletions cut 5 bases from V and 3 bases from J, with 5 bases between. Germline V gives CDR1 SEHNR, CDR2 FQNEAQ (reference sequence). The CDR3 here is CASSNTNQPQHF. The CDR3 coding sequence is TGTGCCAGCAGCAACACCAATCAGCCCCAGCATTTT.